This entry concerns a single TCR beta chain. Its antigen remains unidentified. The data are from a study of cytomegalovirus exposure and HLA in healthy donors. This CDR3 has 15 amino acids. Per germline, CDR1 LGHNT and CDR2 FRNRAP. V was pared by 1 base and J by 1 base, with 2 bases of the junction left unmatched. Findings of the study overall: Among donors in an Asian-associated ancestry cluster, a later analysis reportedly found fewer N-insertions than the roughly 700-donor mean. From TCR beta sequences, most subjects' HLA-A and HLA-B alleles were reportedly predicted accurately.

The PCR used 60 Vbeta and 13 Jbeta primers. Profiling relied on immunoSEQ multiplex PCR, and the TCRdb table lists in-frame clones only, not all of them. This table holds about 160,000 clones, around 72% found once. This chain joins TRBV12-5 and TRBJ2-3; 7 positions match TRBD2. The specimen sequenced was PBMCs. This receptor was identified in a woman between 45 and 60 years old in good health and CMV-seropositive. The CDR3 is CASGLGGGGTDTQYF. The DNA of the CDR3 is TGTGCTAGTGGTTTGGGCGGGGGTGGCACAGATACGCAGTATTTT.